These T cell receptor beta chains were read from a single sample in a study of cytomegalovirus exposure and HLA in healthy donors. Libraries were prepared by immunoSEQ multiplex PCR; TCRdb keeps only in-frame clonotypes and omits some of them. The sample totals fewer than 150,000 clones. The sample consisted of PBMCs. These receptors originate from a woman between 55 and 75 years old in good health and CMV-seronegative. Each CDR3 is given with its conserved first and last residue. Fields, in order: CDR3 protein, CDR3 DNA, D gene, V gene, J gene. The D gene is left open where the match is weak.

CASSWTGGNYEQYF	TGTGCCAGCAGTTGGACAGGGGGGAACTACGAGCAGTACTTC	TRBD1	TRBV6-5	TRBJ2-7
CASSFRTSGGPTAGSEQFF	TGTGCCAGCAGTTTCAGGACTAGCGGGGGGCCAACCGCGGGGAGTGAGCAGTTCTTC	TRBD2	TRBV27	TRBJ2-1
CASSRTAVPYNEQFF	TGTGCCAGCAGTCGGACAGCCGTCCCCTACAATGAGCAGTTCTTC	.	TRBV7-3	TRBJ2-1
CASSHEGPKDTQYF	TGTGCCAGCAGCCATGAGGGCCCCAAAGATACGCAGTATTTT	.	TRBV14	TRBJ2-3
CASSTKGGGDYGYTF	TGTGCCAGCAGTACGAAAGGGGGTGGTGACTATGGCTACACCTTC	.	TRBV27	TRBJ1-2
CASASTGRPGELFF	TGTGCCAGCGCGTCGACAGGAAGGCCCGGGGAGCTGTTTTTT	.	TRBV11-2	TRBJ2-2
CASRTSGDTGELFF	TGTGCCAGCAGGACCTCGGGGGACACCGGGGAGCTGTTTTTT	.	TRBV7-9	TRBJ2-2
CASSLESYNEQFF	TGCGCCAGCAGCTTGGAATCTTACAATGAGCAGTTCTTC	.	TRBV5-1	TRBJ2-1
CASSHRVRDSPLHF	TGTGCCAGCAGCCACAGGGTTAGGGATTCACCCCTCCACTTT	.	TRBV28	TRBJ1-6
CATERGSYNEQFF	TGTGCCACCGAGCGGGGTTCCTACAATGAGCAGTTCTTC	TRBD2	TRBV7-8	TRBJ2-1
CASSSHTTTNEKLFF	TGTGCCAGCAGCTCCCACACTACAACTAATGAAAAACTGTTTTTT	.	TRBV7-9	TRBJ1-4
CATSRGGIGNHEQYF	TGTGCCACCAGCAGAGGCGGGATAGGAAACCACGAGCAGTACTTC	.	TRBV15	TRBJ2-7
CASSFDRGRPEQYF	TGCGCCAGCAGCTTCGACAGGGGGCGCCCCGAGCAGTACTTC	TRBD1	TRBV5-1	TRBJ2-7
CAILTGLGPNEQFF	TGCGCCATACTGACAGGGTTGGGTCCTAATGAGCAGTTCTTC	TRBD1	TRBV2	TRBJ2-1
CATSRDPRPANEQYF	TGTGCCACCAGCAGAGATCCTAGACCCGCCAACGAGCAGTACTTC	.	TRBV15	TRBJ2-7
CASSHTRRGGELFF	TGTGCCAGCAGCCATACTCGTCGAGGCGGGGAGCTGTTTTTT	.	TRBV7-2	TRBJ2-2
CASTQLAGVGNEQFF	TGTGCCAGCACCCAACTAGCGGGGGTTGGAAATGAGCAGTTCTTC	TRBD2	TRBV6-1	TRBJ2-1
CASTGGRSDYGYTF	TGTGCCAGCACAGGGGGGCGATCTGACTATGGCTACACCTTC	TRBD1	TRBV6-6	TRBJ1-2
CASSPDRTANVLTF	TGTGCCAGTAGTCCGGACAGGACGGCCAACGTCCTGACTTTC	TRBD1	TRBV19	TRBJ2-6